A single sample gave rise to the 7 T cell receptor beta chains below, sequenced in a study of identifying expanded T cells in peripheral blood. Generated by immunoSEQ multiplex PCR, the TCRdb table keeps only in-frame clones and is missing some. The repertoire has tens of thousands of clones, about 83% of them found once; the top ten carry about 19%. Sequencing was performed on blood. All receptors derive from a person aged 18 to 75 in good health.

This chain uses TRBV29-1 with TRBJ1-4; perhaps TRBD1 as D (5 bases). Germline V CDR1 and CDR2: SQVTM, ANQGSEA. The V and J ends lost 7 bases and 8 bases respectively, with 17 bases between them. CDR3 length equals 13 residues. CDR3 in amino acids: CSAREGSEEKLFF. The CDR3 DNA follows: TGCAGCGCGAGGGAGGGGTCGGAAGAAAAACTGTTTTTT.

The chain couples TRBV11-3 to TRBJ2-1; 8 nucleotides align to TRBD2. Germline trimming cut 1 base from V and 6 bases from J; bases unmatched to any gene: 2. Germline V CDR1 and CDR2: SGHNT, YENEEA. The CDR3 covers 14 residues. As DNA, the CDR3 is TGTGCCAGCAGCTTAGCGGGAGGGCTCAATGAGCAGTTCTTC. This translates into CASSLAGGLNEQFF.

The CDR3 DNA follows: TGTGCCAGCAGCTTGACGGGTCCGGGGGAGCTGTTTTTT. Translating gives CASSLTGPGELFF. This chain connects TRBV7-2 to TRBJ2-2; D ambiguous. The CDR3 extends over 13 amino acids. The germline CDR1 and CDR2 sequences are SGHTA and FQGNSA. Trimming shortened V by 3 bases and J by 8 bases, and 10 bases separated the two germline ends. The variable domain in full, with the rest retrieved from reference TRBV7-2 and TRBJ2-2, is GAGVSQSPSNKVTEKGKDVELRCDPISGHTALYWYRQSLGQGLEFLIYFQGNSAPDKSGLPSDRFSAERTGGSVSTLTIQRTQQEDSAVYLCASSLTGPGELFFGEGSRLTVL.

The CDR3, as DNA: TGTGCCAGCAGTTATAGCGGTCCTGGGGGTGAGCAGTTCTTC. This encodes CASSYSGPGGEQFF. The chain carries TRBV28 and TRBJ2-1; the D gene is possibly TRBD2 (6 bases). Germline CDR1 and CDR2: MDHEN and SYDVKM. There are 14 residues in the CDR3. Deletions cut 4 bases from V and 9 bases from J, with 16 bases between.

This chain links TRBV19 with TRBJ1-1; D is unclear. The V end was cut by 1 base, the J end by 8 bases, with 11 bases between. Germline assignment: CDR1 LNHDA and CDR2 SQIVND (reference sequence). This CDR3 region has 13 residues. CDR3 bases: TGTGCCAGTAGTATAGCCTTGACTCAAGAAGCTTTCTTT. Protein product: CASSIALTQEAFF.

The CDR3 DNA reads TGTGCCAGCAGCCAAGATCTCGGGGAAAACTATGGCTACACCTTC. The encoded protein is CASSQDLGENYGYTF. This chain connects TRBV4-2 to TRBJ1-2; the D is unclear. The CDR3 has 15 amino acids. V was pared by 0 bases and J by 2 bases, with 10 bases between. The V gene's germline CDR1 is LGHNA and CDR2 YNFKEQ.

This clone showed up just a few times. The CDR3, as DNA: TGTGCCTGGTCGACAGGGCGCACTGAAGCTTTCTTT. Protein sequence: CAWSTGRTEAFF. J is TRBJ1-1 and V is TRBV30; 7 positions agree with TRBD1. Germline CDR1 and CDR2: GTSNPN and SVGIG (reference sequence). V lost 5 bases, J lost 4 bases, and 4 bases stayed unmatched. The length of the CDR3 is 12 residues.